The source of this T cell receptor (beta chain) is a study of blood T cell repertoires in COVID-19. Study-level background: COVID-19 samples from acute and convalescent phases originated in the United States, Italy and Spain. Sample material is recorded as cDNA or gDNA derived from T cells, B-cell-depleted T cells, or PBMCs.

With 4 bases clipped from V and 4 bases from J, the junction kept 10 bases outside the gene matches. The CDR3 is made up of 15 amino acids. Germline V gene data show CDR1 as SGHDT and CDR2 as YYEEEE. Authors' data handling: The authors estimated nucleated cell counts from reference gene primer amplification. Produced via immunoSEQ multiplex PCR; TCRdb's table is partial and in-frame only. V and J calls and clone size are given by that table; D and trimming were obtained from the DNA. This sample has 200,000 to 250,000 clones, with approximately 90% found just once. Seattle patients were enrolled during active infection and followed longitudinally.

The gene calls are TRBV5-6 and TRBJ2-7, with 8 bases lining up with TRBD1. The TCR originated in a man aged 60-69 years with COVID-19, enrolled during active disease. Sequencing used peripheral blood. CDR3 in amino acids: CASSPKGDRKYEQYF. The CDR3 DNA sequence: TGTGCCAGCAGCCCTAAAGGGGACAGGAAGTACGAGCAGTACTTC.